The sequence of this T cell receptor beta chain was determined in a study of early stage breast cancer tumors. Overall study context: Most invasive tumors, about 75% of the 16, were ER+/PR+/HER2-. Seven to nine ER+/PR+/HER2- tumors were invasive ductal; a few were invasive lobular.

With regard to this clone: The antigen is undetermined.

V lost 6 bases to trimming and J lost 2 bases, with 12 bases between them. Looked up from germline, CDR1 is SEHNR and CDR2 is FQNEAQ (reference sequence). This CDR3 region has 14 residues. Each sample had two DNA replicates, around 0.45 ug blood or 1.5 ug tissue. Sequencing was performed with immunoSEQ multiplex PCR; in TCRdb, only in-frame clones are kept and a portion is missing. The sample contains roughly 9,900 clones, 64% of which appear only once. General study points: Tumors had about 2.6-fold higher T cell density than normal breast.

The chain joins TRBV7-9 to TRBJ2-3, with TRBD2 as a possible D gene (6 bases). The specimen sequenced was breast tumor tissue. This receptor was taken from a person in their sixties or seventies with breast cancer. The CDR3, as DNA: TGTGCCAGCAGTCGTAGCGGAAACACAGATACGCAGTATTTT. Protein sequence: CASSRSGNTDTQYF.